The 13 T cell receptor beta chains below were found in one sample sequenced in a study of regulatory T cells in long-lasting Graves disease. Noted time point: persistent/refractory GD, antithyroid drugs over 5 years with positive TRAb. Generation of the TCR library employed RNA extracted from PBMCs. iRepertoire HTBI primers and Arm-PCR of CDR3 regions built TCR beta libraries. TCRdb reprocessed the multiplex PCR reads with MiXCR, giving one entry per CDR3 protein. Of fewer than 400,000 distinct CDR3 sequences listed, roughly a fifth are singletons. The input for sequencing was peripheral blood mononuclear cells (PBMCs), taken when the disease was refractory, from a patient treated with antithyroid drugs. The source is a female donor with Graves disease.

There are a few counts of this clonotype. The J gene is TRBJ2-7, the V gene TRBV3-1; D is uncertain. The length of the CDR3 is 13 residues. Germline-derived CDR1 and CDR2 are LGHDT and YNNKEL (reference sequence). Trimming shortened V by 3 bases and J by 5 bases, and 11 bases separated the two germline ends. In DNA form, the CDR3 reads TGTGCCAGCAGCCAGGCCGGCCGGAACGAGCAGTACTTC. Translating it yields CASSQAGRNEQYF.

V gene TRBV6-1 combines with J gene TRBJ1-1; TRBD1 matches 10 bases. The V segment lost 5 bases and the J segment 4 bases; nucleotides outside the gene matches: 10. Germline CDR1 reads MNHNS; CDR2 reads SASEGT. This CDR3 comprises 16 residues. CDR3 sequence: CASSTPRQGARTEAFF. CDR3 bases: TGTGCCAGCAGTACACCAAGACAGGGGGCGCGCACTGAAGCTTTCTTT.

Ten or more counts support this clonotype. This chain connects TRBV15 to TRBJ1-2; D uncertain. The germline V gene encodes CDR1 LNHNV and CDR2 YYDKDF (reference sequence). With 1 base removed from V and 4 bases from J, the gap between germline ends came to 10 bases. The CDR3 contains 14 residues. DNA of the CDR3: TGTGCCACCAGCAGAGTTGGGCCCTTCTATGGCTACACCTTC. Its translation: CATSRVGPFYGYTF.

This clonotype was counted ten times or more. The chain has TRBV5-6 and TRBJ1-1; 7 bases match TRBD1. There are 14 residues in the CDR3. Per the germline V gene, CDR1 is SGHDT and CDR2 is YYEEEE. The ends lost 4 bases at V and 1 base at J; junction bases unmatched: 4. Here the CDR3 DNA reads TGTGCCAGCAGCCACGGACAGGAGAACACTGAAGCTTTCTTT. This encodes CASSHGQENTEAFF. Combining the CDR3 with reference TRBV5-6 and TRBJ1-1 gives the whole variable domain DAGVTQSPTHLIKTRGQQVTLRCSPKSGHDTVSWYQQALGQGPQFIFQYYEEEERQRGNFPDRFSGHQFPNYSSELNVNALLLGDSALYLCASSHGQENTEAFFGQGTRLTVV.

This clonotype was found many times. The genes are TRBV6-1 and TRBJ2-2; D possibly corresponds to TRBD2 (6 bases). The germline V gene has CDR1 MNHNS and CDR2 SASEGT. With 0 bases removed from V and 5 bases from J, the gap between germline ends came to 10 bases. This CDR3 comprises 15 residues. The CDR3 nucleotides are TGTGCCAGCAGTGAAGCCCTCGGGGGAACCGGGGAGCTGTTTTTT. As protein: CASSEALGGTGELFF.

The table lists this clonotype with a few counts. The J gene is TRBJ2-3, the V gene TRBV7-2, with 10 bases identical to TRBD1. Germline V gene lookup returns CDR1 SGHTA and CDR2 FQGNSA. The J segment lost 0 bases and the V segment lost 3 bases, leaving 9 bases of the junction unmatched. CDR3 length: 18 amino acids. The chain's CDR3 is CASSFNRDRGLSTDTQYF. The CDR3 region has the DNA TGTGCCAGCAGCTTCAACCGGGACAGGGGACTCAGCACAGATACGCAGTATTTT. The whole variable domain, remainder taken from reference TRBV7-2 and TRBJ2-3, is GAGVSQSPSNKVTEKGKDVELRCDPISGHTALYWYRQSLGQGLEFLIYFQGNSAPDKSGLPSDRFSAERTGGSVSTLTIQRTQQEDSAVYLCASSFNRDRGLSTDTQYFGPGTRLTVL.

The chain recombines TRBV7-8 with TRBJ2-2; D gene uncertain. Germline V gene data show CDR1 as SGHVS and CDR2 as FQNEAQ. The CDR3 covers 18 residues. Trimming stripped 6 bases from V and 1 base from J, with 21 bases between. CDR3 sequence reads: CASRTYSEFYGNTGELFF. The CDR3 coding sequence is TGTGCCAGCAGGACTTATTCCGAGTTTTATGGGAACACCGGGGAGCTGTTTTTT.

The CDR3 DNA reads TGTGCCAGCAGCCAAGCATGGAAGTACACCGGGGAGCTGTTTTTT. As protein: CASSQAWKYTGELFF. This chain joins TRBV4-2 and TRBJ2-2; D gene unclear. CDR3 size: 15 residues. Germline-derived CDR1 and CDR2 are LGHNA and YNFKEQ. Trimming left V 1 base short and J 3 bases short, with 9 bases between.

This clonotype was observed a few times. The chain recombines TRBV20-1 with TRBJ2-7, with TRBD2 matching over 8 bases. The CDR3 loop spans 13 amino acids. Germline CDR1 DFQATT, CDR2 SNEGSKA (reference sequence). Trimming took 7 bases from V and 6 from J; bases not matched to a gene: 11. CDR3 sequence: CSGQTHGTSEQYF. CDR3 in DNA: TGCAGTGGACAGACGCACGGGACTAGCGAGCAGTACTTC.

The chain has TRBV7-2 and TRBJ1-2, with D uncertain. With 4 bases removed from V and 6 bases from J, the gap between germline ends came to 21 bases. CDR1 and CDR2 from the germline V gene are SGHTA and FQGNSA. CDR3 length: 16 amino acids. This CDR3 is CASSSTLAAAIDGYTF. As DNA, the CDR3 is TGTGCCAGCAGCTCCACCCTGGCTGCAGCCATCGATGGCTACACCTTC.

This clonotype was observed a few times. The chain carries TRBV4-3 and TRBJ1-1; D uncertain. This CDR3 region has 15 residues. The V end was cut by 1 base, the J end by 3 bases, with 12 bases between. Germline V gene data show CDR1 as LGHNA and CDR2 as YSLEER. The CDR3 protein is CASSQVARYYTEAFF. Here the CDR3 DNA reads TGCGCCAGCAGCCAAGTAGCCAGGTACTACACTGAAGCTTTCTTT.

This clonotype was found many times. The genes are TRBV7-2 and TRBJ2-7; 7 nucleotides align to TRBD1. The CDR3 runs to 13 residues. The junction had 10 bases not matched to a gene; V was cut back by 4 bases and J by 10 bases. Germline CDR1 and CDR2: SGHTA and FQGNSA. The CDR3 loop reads CASSSLPGTDQYF. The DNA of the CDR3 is TGTGCCAGCAGCTCCCTCCCGGGGACAGACCAGTACTTC.

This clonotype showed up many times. In DNA form, the CDR3 reads TGCAGTGCTAGACTCGGACAGGGGAGTTTGAGCAATCAGCCCCAGCATTTT. This codes for CSARLGQGSLSNQPQHF. The V gene is TRBV20-1, the J gene TRBJ1-5; 9 nucleotides match TRBD1. CDR1 is DFQATT and CDR2 is SNEGSKA in the germline V gene (reference sequence). The CDR3 extends over 17 amino acids. Unmatched junction bases numbered 9, after V lost 2 bases and J lost 1 base.